The entry below describes one T cell receptor beta chain. The antigen is not known. This entry is derived from a study of T cells in Graves' hyperthyroidism and ophthalmopathy. Amplification targeted TCR beta CDR3 regions from RNA transcripts. Primed by the HTBI set, a first-round RT-PCR was run on the TCR CDR3. Via MiXCR, TCRdb re-called the multiplex PCR reads, giving one row per CDR3 protein. The table shows 650,000 to 700,000 distinct CDR3 sequences, with around 16% occurring only once. V lost 8 bases, J lost 5 bases, and 13 bases lay in between. Per the germline V gene, CDR1 is MDHEN and CDR2 is SYDVKM. This CDR3 has 13 amino acids. It was uncontrolled infection, other autoimmune disease, pregnancy or lactation that excluded patients. PBMCs were collected from a 10 ml volume of fresh peripheral blood. General study points: Most clonotypes expanded in thyroid above 0.001 were likewise present in blood. Ophthalmopathy stood apart from stable hyperthyroidism in a 13 V-J model.

The sample taken for sequencing was blood. The TCR comes from a man in his fifties or sixties with Graves' hyperthyroidism. The J gene is TRBJ1-5, the V gene TRBV28; D is uncertain. The CDR3, as DNA: TGTGCCAGCGTCTCTACTCCCGATCAGCCCCAGCATTTT. The encoded protein is CASVSTPDQPQHF.